This is a list of T cell receptor beta chains from one sample in a study of T-cell memory formation after mild COVID-19. Each CDR3 protein is one row after TCRdb ran MiXCR on the 5' RACE reads. This repertoire shows around 150,000 distinct CDR3 sequences, 11% found once; its top ten account for around 3.8%. The sequenced sample consisted of PBMCs or a T cell subset sorted from them (not recorded which). These receptors all come from a young man who had mild COVID-19 (a few samples of this study predate the infection). Cell type and time point are not known. CDR3s include the opening cysteine and the closing phenylalanine or tryptophan. Each record gives: V gene, J gene, D gene, clone size, CDR3 protein, CDR3 DNA. D genes are given only for firm matches. Only some rows state a clone size, as once, few, many or a class for expanded clones.

TRBV18	TRBJ2-7	.	few	CASSPQGLRNEQYF	TGTGCCAGCTCCCCCCAGGGGTTAAGAAACGAGCAGTACTTC
TRBV15	TRBJ2-7	.	.	CATSREGLVYEQYF	TGTGCCACCAGCAGAGAGGGACTGGTCTACGAGCAGTACTTC
TRBV4-3	TRBJ2-7	.	few	CASSQDQVGGQYF	TGCGCCAGCAGCCAAGATCAGGTTGGCGGGCAGTACTTC
TRBV7-2	TRBJ1-2	TRBD1	few	CASSLVGGGLYGYTF	TGTGCCAGCAGCTTAGTGGGAGGGGGCCTCTATGGCTACACCTTC
TRBV15	TRBJ2-3	TRBD2	.	CATSRERGGDTQYF	TGTGCCACCAGCAGAGAGCGGGGGGGGGATACGCAGTATTTT
TRBV7-3	TRBJ2-6	.	many	CASSPLRTGANVLTF	TGTGCCAGCAGCCCCCTAAGGACTGGGGCCAACGTCCTGACTTTC
TRBV7-9	TRBJ2-3	.	.	CASSLSSLGADTQYF	TGTGCCAGCAGCTTATCGTCACTCGGTGCAGATACGCAGTATTTT
TRBV2	TRBJ2-7	TRBD2	.	CASSGESGGTYEQYF	TGTGCCAGCAGTGGAGAGAGCGGGGGGACCTACGAGCAGTACTTC
TRBV7-8	TRBJ2-2	.	.	CASSLGGAGRELFF	TGTGCCAGCAGCTTAGGAGGGGCCGGGAGAGAGCTGTTTTTT
TRBV11-2	TRBJ1-1	.	many	CASSPAGQAFF	TGTGCCAGCAGCCCAGCTGGACAAGCTTTCTTT